Below, 13 T cell receptor beta chains from the same sample are listed, as sequenced in a study of CD8+ T cells in alopecia areata. Investigators isolated RNA and reverse transcribed it into cDNA to act as the sequencing template. Some clones are missing from TCRdb's copy, which holds only in-frame ones; the method was immunoSEQ multiplex PCR. The table shows some 190,000 clones, with about three fifths occurring only once. Treatment meaning: oral pan-JAK inhibitor, 5-10 mg twice daily. This specimen was CD4+ T cells sorted from blood, taken at week 4, from a patient treated with tofacitinib. These receptor sequences come from a human donor with alopecia areata.

This sequence joins TRBV5-1 and TRBJ2-7; 11 bases are a match to TRBD2. J gave up 4 bases and V 4 bases, and 10 bases lay outside the gene matches. The CDR3 loop spans 16 amino acids. Germline-derived CDR1 and CDR2 are SGHRS and YFSETQ. The CDR3 DNA sequence: TGCGCCAGCAGCCCTCTAGCGGGAGGCGGTATATACGAGCAGTACTTC. This gives the protein CASSPLAGGGIYEQYF.

The chain joins TRBV30 to TRBJ1-5; D might be TRBD1 (6 bases). CDR3 size: 16 residues. CDR1 GTSNPN and CDR2 SVGIG come from the germline V gene (reference sequence). The V end was cut by 2 bases, the J end by 3 bases, with 17 bases between. The CDR3 sequence is CAWSLDRALINQPQHF. DNA for the CDR3: TGTGCCTGGAGTCTGGACAGAGCGCTGATCAATCAGCCCCAGCATTTT.

The chain couples TRBV6-5 to TRBJ1-2; 7 positions agree with TRBD1. The ends lost 6 bases at V and 4 bases at J; junction bases unmatched: 8. This CDR3 has 14 amino acids. Per germline, CDR1 MNHEY and CDR2 SVGAGI. The CDR3 coding sequence is TGTGCCAGCAGACTCTCGACAGGGCGCTATGGCTACACCTTC. This gives the protein CASRLSTGRYGYTF.

The V and J genes are TRBV29-1 and TRBJ2-1; tentatively, D is TRBD1 (5 bases). V lost 6 bases, J lost 9 bases, and 24 bases lay in between. From germline, CDR1 is SQVTM and CDR2 ANQGSEA. The CDR3 covers 15 residues. CDR3 nucleotides: TGCAGCGTCCAACGTCCGGGCAGGGCACGTGGTGAGCAGTTCTTC. It codes for CSVQRPGRARGEQFF.

The chain carries TRBV11-2 and TRBJ2-1; 10 bases are shared with TRBD2. J was trimmed by 2 bases and V by 5 bases; bases with no gene match: 12. CDR3 length: 18 amino acids. Germline V gene sequence: CDR1 SGHAT, CDR2 FQNNGV. The CDR3 is CASSRYSGRAITYNEQFF. CDR3 nucleotides: TGTGCCAGCAGCCGGTACAGCGGGAGGGCCATCACCTACAATGAGCAGTTCTTC.

The genes are TRBV30 and TRBJ1-2, with D unclear. The germline gives CDR1 GTSNPN, CDR2 SVGIG (reference sequence). The germline V and J ends were trimmed by 2 bases and 4 bases, with 11 bases remaining between them. This CDR3 is 13 amino acids long. The CDR3 protein is CAWSPELLYGYTF. The CDR3 coding sequence is TGTGCCTGGAGTCCAGAACTTCTCTATGGCTACACCTTC.

The V and J genes are TRBV5-1 and TRBJ2-3, with 14 bases fitting TRBD2. This CDR3 has 16 residues. J gave up 5 bases and V 3 bases, and 5 bases lay outside the gene matches. In germline, CDR1 is SGHRS, CDR2 YFSETQ. CDR3 nucleotides: TGCGCCAGCAGCTCGGGACTAGCGGGAGACCTAGATACGCAGTATTTT. It encodes CASSSGLAGDLDTQYF.

CDR3 bases: TGCGCCAGCAGCTTGAGGGAAACCTACGAGCAGTACTTC. It specifies CASSLRETYEQYF. V is TRBV5-1 and J is TRBJ2-7, with no clear D. The CDR3 is 13 amino acids. V dropped 1 base and J dropped 2 bases, with 7 bases sitting between them. Germline CDR1 reads SGHRS; CDR2 reads YFSETQ.

The rearrangement joins TRBV5-1 to TRBJ1-2; D unresolved. With 1 base removed from V and 4 bases from J, the gap between germline ends came to 5 bases. This CDR3 has 12 residues. CDR1 is SGHRS and CDR2 is YFSETQ in the germline V gene. The CDR3 DNA sequence: TGCGCCAGCAGCTTGAACGGCTATGGCTACACCTTC. Translating it yields CASSLNGYGYTF.

Comment on this clone: A clone one base away is much larger, so this may be a read error. CDR3 protein: CASSEYEQYF. The CDR3 nucleotides read TGTGCCAGCAGTGAATACGAGCAGTACTTC. The chain uses TRBV6-1 and TRBJ2-7; no reliable D call. This CDR3 has 10 residues. Germline CDR1 and CDR2: MNHNS and SASEGT. V was cut by 2 bases and J by 4 bases, with 0 bases left in between.

This clone is a singleton in its sample. This sequence joins TRBV13 and TRBJ2-7; tentatively, D is TRBD1 (5 bases). The CDR3 runs to 16 residues. V shed 3 bases and J shed 5 bases, with 20 bases lying between them. From germline, CDR1 is PRHDT and CDR2 FYEKMQ (reference sequence). This CDR3 reads CASSFRPQGIVNEQYF. The DNA of the CDR3 is TGTGCCAGCAGCTTTCGTCCCCAGGGAATTGTGAACGAGCAGTACTTC.

This sequence joins TRBV14 and TRBJ2-3, with D unresolved. CDR1 SGHDN and CDR2 FVKESK come from the germline V gene. This CDR3 spans 12 amino acids. V gave up 0 bases and J gave up 12 bases, with 10 bases separating them. The CDR3 bases are TGTGCCAGCAGCCAAGATGGGCATCGCCAGTATTTT. Amino acid sequence: CASSQDGHRQYF. The entire variable domain, with the rest obtained from reference TRBV14 and TRBJ2-3, is as follows: EAGVTQFPSHSVIEKGQTVTLRCDPISGHDNLYWYRRVMGKEIKFLLHFVKESKQDESGMPNNRFLAERTGGTYSTLKVQPAELEDSGVYFCASSQDGHRQYFGPGTRLTVL.

This chain connects TRBV14 to TRBJ2-5; D possibly corresponds to TRBD2 (5 bases). The germline CDR1 and CDR2 sequences are SGHDN and FVKESK. Trimming removed 3 bases at V and 1 base at J, with 9 bases between. This CDR3 is 14 amino acids long. This chain's CDR3 is CASSQWLAQETQYF. The CDR3, as DNA: TGTGCCAGCAGCCAGTGGCTAGCCCAAGAGACCCAGTACTTC.